The rows below give T cell receptor beta chains drawn from one sample of a study of persistence of HIV-infected CD4 T cells. Profiled with immunoSEQ multiplex PCR; TCRdb holds only in-frame clones, not every one. The repertoire holds about 40,000 clones, with roughly 90% as singletons. These receptors lack a known antigen. The sequencing here drew on CD4+ T cells sorted from PBMCs after roughly 19-hour stimulation, taken from a patient who received antiretroviral therapy. The receptors were sampled from an adult man with HIV who was CMV-seropositive. CDR3s include the opening cysteine and the closing phenylalanine or tryptophan. D genes are given only for firm matches. A clone size is listed for some rows: how often the clone was seen (once, few, many), or a class if it is expanded.

V gene	J gene	D gene	clone size	CDR3 protein	CDR3 DNA
TRBV7-8	TRBJ1-5	-	-	CASSRTASQPQHF	TGTGCCAGCAGCCGTACCGCATCTCAGCCCCAGCATTTT
TRBV6-5	TRBJ1-1	TRBD1	-	CASSYFLTGGRTEAFF	TGTGCCAGCAGTTACTTTCTGACAGGGGGAAGGACTGAAGCTTTCTTT
TRBV24-1	TRBJ2-2	-	few	CATSDPRSNTGELFF	TGTGCCACCAGTGATCCCAGATCGAACACCGGGGAGCTGTTTTTT
TRBV7-2	TRBJ1-2	-	-	CASTVSFRAGYTF	TGTGCCAGCACCGTTTCCTTCAGGGCCGGCTACACCTTC
TRBV7-9	TRBJ1-5	-	once	CASSTSGGAQPQHF	TGTGCCAGCAGCACTTCGGGGGGCGCTCAGCCCCAGCATTTT
TRBV9	TRBJ2-7	-	-	CASSGGAGSYEQYF	TGTGCCAGCAGCGGAGGGGCGGGTTCGTACGAGCAGTACTTC
TRBV6-5	TRBJ1-2	TRBD1	-	CASSQRDRASGYTF	TGTGCCAGCAGCCAAAGGGACAGGGCCTCTGGCTACACCTTC
TRBV2	TRBJ2-3	-	-	CASTPNTDTQYF	TGTGCCAGTACACCAAATACAGATACGCAGTATTTT
TRBV7-3	TRBJ2-7	TRBD2	-	CASSLSGRAPYEQYF	TGTGCCAGCAGCCTTAGCGGGAGGGCCCCCTACGAGCAGTACTTC
TRBV3-1/TRBV3-2	TRBJ1-3	-	-	CASSQRKLVGNTIYF	TGTGCCAGCAGCCAAAGAAAACTGGTGGGAAACACCATATATTTT
TRBV19	TRBJ1-1	TRBD1	-	CASSIGQGRTTEAFF	TGTGCCAGTAGTATCGGACAGGGGAGAACGACTGAAGCTTTCTTT
TRBV6-6	TRBJ1-1	-	once	CASSLSTEAFF	TGTGCCAGCAGTCTCAGCACTGAAGCTTTCTTT
TRBV10-3	TRBJ2-2	-	-	CAAQAARSNTGELFF	TGTGCCGCACAGGCAGCTCGATCGAACACCGGGGAGCTGTTTTTT
TRBV5-1	TRBJ2-7	TRBD1	-	CASSFTGTGFYEQYF	TGCGCCAGCAGCTTTACCGGGACAGGGTTCTACGAGCAGTACTTC
TRBV30	TRBJ2-2	-	-	CAWSVRLSGTNTGELFF	TGTGCCTGGAGTGTACGGCTTAGCGGCACGAACACCGGGGAGCTGTTTTTT
TRBV5-1	TRBJ1-1	-	-	CASSLARLEGNTEAFF	TGCGCCAGCAGCTTGGCCCGCCTAGAAGGTAACACTGAAGCTTTCTTT
TRBV30	TRBJ2-5	-	-	CAWSGSGYQETQYF	TGTGCCTGGAGTGGGTCAGGGTATCAAGAGACCCAGTACTTC
TRBV4-3	TRBJ2-3	TRBD2	-	CASSPRTSGVTDTQYF	TGCGCCAGCAGCCCAAGGACTAGCGGGGTCACAGATACGCAGTATTTT
TRBV6-5	TRBJ2-3	TRBD1	-	CASRASGQGSDTQYF	TGTGCCAGCAGAGCCTCGGGACAGGGTTCAGATACGCAGTATTTT
TRBV3-1/TRBV3-2	TRBJ1-1	-	once	CASSQIDTEAFF	TGTGCCAGCAGCCAAATAGACACTGAAGCTTTCTTT
TRBV7-2	TRBJ1-1	TRBD1	-	CASSLLPQGAVAFF	TGTGCCAGCAGCTTACTGCCCCAGGGGGCGGTAGCTTTCTTT
TRBV5-1	TRBJ1-1	TRBD1	-	CASSSRDRGPTEAFF	TGCGCCAGCAGCTCCCGGGACAGGGGGCCGACTGAAGCTTTCTTT
TRBV19	TRBJ2-7	TRBD2	-	CASTPTSIPYEQYF	TGTGCCAGTACCCCGACTAGCATTCCCTACGAGCAGTACTTC
TRBV27	TRBJ1-6	TRBD1	few	CASSPDRVDSPLHF	TGTGCCAGCAGTCCGGACAGGGTTGATTCACCCCTCCACTTT
TRBV10-3	TRBJ2-5	TRBD1	once	CAISGTGAETQYF	TGTGCCATCAGTGGAACAGGGGCCGAGACCCAGTACTTC
TRBV4-2	TRBJ1-4	-	-	CASSQDTEKLFF	TGTGCCAGCAGCCAAGATACGGAAAAACTGTTTTTT
TRBV12-3/TRBV12-4	TRBJ2-4	-	once	CASSLGWMDSQYF	TGTGCCAGCAGTTTAGGGTGGATGGACTCACAGTACTTC
TRBV18	TRBJ2-1	TRBD2	-	CASSPPGLAGDNEQFF	TGTGCCAGCTCACCACCGGGACTAGCGGGTGACAATGAGCAGTTCTTC
TRBV6-5	TRBJ1-2	TRBD1	-	CASSRTGVGGYTF	TGTGCCAGCAGTCGGACAGGGGTGGGTGGCTACACCTTC
TRBV10-3	TRBJ2-1	TRBD2	-	CAIREAGGLGNEQFF	TGTGCCATCAGAGAGGCGGGAGGGTTGGGCAATGAGCAGTTCTTC
TRBV24-1	TRBJ2-1	-	-	CATSDSRDEQFF	TGTGCCACCAGTGATTCAAGGGATGAGCAGTTCTTC
TRBV5-1	TRBJ1-2	-	-	CASSLEGGTNYGYTF	TGCGCCAGCAGCTTGGAGGGGGGAACTAACTATGGCTACACCTTC
TRBV5-5	TRBJ1-2	-	-	CASSLDRRNYGYTF	TGTGCCAGCAGCTTGGACAGGCGGAACTATGGCTACACCTTC
TRBV6-5	TRBJ1-1	TRBD1	-	CASSRDRVSTEAFF	TGTGCCAGCAGTAGGGACAGGGTGAGCACTGAAGCTTTCTTT
TRBV11-1	TRBJ1-2	-	-	CASSSYNYGYTF	TGTGCCAGCAGCTCGTATAACTATGGCTACACCTTC
TRBV15	TRBJ2-7	-	-	CATSRDLFYEQYF	TGTGCCACCAGCAGAGATCTTTTCTACGAGCAGTACTTC
TRBV19	TRBJ1-6	TRBD1	few	CASSITGTGANSPLHF	TGTGCCAGTAGTATTACGGGGACAGGGGCGAATTCACCCCTCCACTTT
TRBV3-1/TRBV3-2	TRBJ1-5	-	-	CASSLLFGSNREGWRGQPQHF	TGTGCCAGCAGCCTCCTGTTCGGATCGAACAGGGAGGGCTGGAGAGGTCAGCCCCAGCATTTT
TRBV19	TRBJ1-4	-	-	CASYRVGGEKLFF	TGTGCCAGTTACAGGGTAGGCGGCGAAAAACTGTTTTTT
TRBV24-1	TRBJ1-3	-	-	CATSDYPRGAGNTIYF	TGTGCCACCAGTGATTATCCCAGGGGTGCTGGAAACACCATATATTTT
TRBV20-1	TRBJ2-2	-	-	CSAVGTGELFF	TGCAGTGCTGTGGGGACCGGGGAGCTGTTTTTT
TRBV30	TRBJ1-3	-	once	CAWKSQAGNTIYF	TGTGCCTGGAAAAGCCAGGCTGGAAACACCATATATTTT
TRBV19	TRBJ2-7	TRBD1	-	CASSIQAGGYYEQYF	TGTGCCAGTAGTATTCAGGCAGGGGGCTACTACGAGCAGTACTTC
TRBV27	TRBJ2-5	TRBD2	-	CASSFRTSEETQYF	TGTGCCAGCAGTTTCCGGACTAGTGAAGAGACCCAGTACTTC
TRBV10-3	TRBJ1-5	-	once	CAISGRDNSNQPQHF	TGTGCCATCAGCGGCCGGGACAATAGCAATCAGCCCCAGCATTTT
TRBV27	TRBJ2-7	-	-	CASSPGNSYEQYF	TGTGCCAGCAGTCCCGGAAACTCCTACGAGCAGTACTTC
TRBV9	TRBJ1-2	-	-	CASSVVSGPDYGYTF	TGTGCCAGCAGCGTAGTATCAGGGCCTGACTATGGCTACACCTTC
TRBV6-5	TRBJ2-1	TRBD2	once	CASQRGRTGEQFF	TGTGCCTCCCAGCGGGGGCGCACAGGTGAGCAGTTCTTC
TRBV19	TRBJ1-2	-	-	CASSIAGAAGYTF	TGTGCCAGTAGTATTGCAGGGGCGGCCGGCTACACCTTC
TRBV7-9	TRBJ2-7	-	-	CASSTSDRSGGYF	TGTGCCAGCAGCACCTCCGACAGGTCCGGGGGGTACTTC
TRBV6-5	TRBJ2-7	TRBD1	-	CASSYRRQGAYEQYF	TGTGCCAGCAGTTACAGGAGACAGGGGGCCTACGAGCAGTACTTC
TRBV18	TRBJ1-5	TRBD1	-	CASSKDRAGSNQPQHF	TGTGCCAGCTCAAAAGACAGGGCGGGGAGCAATCAGCCCCAGCATTTT
TRBV30	TRBJ2-7	-	-	CAASKGVYEQYF	TGTGCCGCTAGCAAGGGGGTCTACGAGCAGTACTTC
TRBV3-1/TRBV3-2	TRBJ1-2	-	-	CASSQERGLRGYTF	TGTGCCAGCAGCCAAGAACGGGGGTTGCGTGGCTACACCTTC
TRBV27	TRBJ2-7	TRBD1	-	CASRNRDREVYEQYF	TGTGCCAGCAGGAACCGGGACAGAGAAGTCTACGAGCAGTACTTC
TRBV30	TRBJ1-5	-	-	CAWSKGGVGAQHF	TGTGCCTGGAGTAAGGGGGGAGTTGGAGCCCAGCATTTT
TRBV5-1	TRBJ2-2	TRBD2	once	CASSLPSGHGTGELFF	TGCGCCAGCAGCCTCCCTAGCGGACACGGCACCGGGGAGCTGTTTTTT
TRBV19	TRBJ1-5	-	-	CASSIDLQGQPQHF	TGTGCCAGTAGTATAGATTTACAGGGTCAGCCCCAGCATTTT